The 14 T cell receptor beta chains below were found in one sample sequenced in a study of T cells after yellow fever vaccination. One entry per CDR3 protein, called by TCRdb with MiXCR from the 5' RACE reads. This table has approximately 260,000 distinct CDR3 sequences, roughly 5.6% appearing once. This sample comprised CD4+ T cells sorted from PBMCs, obtained on the day of the yellow fever booster vaccination. Source of these receptors: a man between 18 and 29 years old who received the YFV17D yellow fever vaccine.

This clonotype was counted many times. The chain couples TRBV12-3 or TRBV12-4 to TRBJ1-1; D ambiguous. CDR3 size: 12 residues. Trimming left V 1 base short and J 8 bases short, with 8 bases between. This CDR3 is CASSLGGLEAFF. Here the CDR3 DNA reads TGTGCCAGCAGTTTAGGGGGTCTAGAAGCTTTCTTT.

The chain has TRBV10-3 and TRBJ1-1; D might be TRBD1 (6 bases). CDR3 length: 15 residues. Germline V gene data show CDR1 as ENHRY and CDR2 as SYGVKD. V was clipped by 4 bases and J by 3 bases, with 15 bases between them. CDR3 loop: CAISGIQGPDTEAFF. The DNA for the CDR3 is TGTGCCATCAGTGGAATACAGGGTCCGGACACTGAAGCTTTCTTT.

This clonotype was found many times. J is TRBJ2-7 and V is TRBV9, with a tentative D call TRBD2 (5 bases). From germline, CDR1 is SGDLS and CDR2 YYNGEE. This CDR3 has 17 residues. V gave up 0 bases and J gave up 7 bases, with 23 bases separating them. The CDR3 nucleotides are TGTGCCAGCAGCGTAGCTGGGCGGCCTTCGAACCCGGGGGAGCAGTACTTC. Its protein product is CASSVAGRPSNPGEQYF.

The chain couples TRBV21-1 to TRBJ1-5; the listed D gene, TRBD1, was not tested against the DNA. TRBV21-1 is termed a pseudogene. There are 13 residues in the CDR3. The CDR3 DNA follows: TGTGCCAGCGGAGGGGGAAGGAATCAGCCCCAGCATTTT. Translating it yields CASGGGRNQPQHF.

This clonotype occurred a few times. The chain carries TRBV27 and TRBJ2-2, with 9 positions matching TRBD2. After removal of 3 bases from V and 0 bases from J, the junction contained 8 bases not matched to a gene. The CDR3 sequence is 18 residues long. Looked up from germline, CDR1 is MNHEY and CDR2 is SMNVEV (reference sequence). CDR3 residues: CASSFSGGGRSNTGELFF. The CDR3 DNA is TGTGCCAGCAGTTTTAGCGGGGGTGGGCGATCGAACACCGGGGAGCTGTTTTTT.

This clonotype showed up just a few times. At one end, the junction sequence differs from germline, possibly due to a read error. The DNA for the CDR3 is TGTGCCAGCAGTTACAGGCGGGGGAGCAAAGATACGCAGTATTTT. As protein: CASSYRRGSKDTQYF. The chain carries TRBV6-2 or TRBV6-3 and TRBJ2-3; TRBD2 matches at 7 bases. The CDR3 loop spans 15 amino acids. The V gene's germline CDR1 is MNHEY and CDR2 SVGEGT.

This clonotype was seen a handful of times. J is TRBJ1-1 and V is TRBV28; maybe TRBD1 (5 bases). The CDR3 sequence is 13 residues long. Germline V gene data show CDR1 as MDHEN and CDR2 as SYDVKM. The V gene lost 10 bases and the J gene lost 5 bases, with 17 bases spanning the gap. Here the CDR3 DNA reads TGTGCCATACAACCGGGGGGGGAGACTGAAGCTTTCTTT. This encodes CAIQPGGETEAFF. The full variable domain, rest sourced from reference TRBV28 and TRBJ1-1, is DVKVTQSSRYLVKRTGEKVFLECVQDMDHENMFWYRQDPGLGLRLIYFSYDVKMKEKGDIPEGYSVSREKKERFSLILESASTNQTSMYLCAIQPGGETEAFFGQGTRLTVV.

Many counts were recorded for this clonotype. CDR3 loop: CSVRGASNTGELFF. The CDR3 nucleotides read TGCAGCGTTAGAGGGGCGTCGAACACCGGGGAGCTGTTTTTT. V gene TRBV29-1 combines with J gene TRBJ2-2; D might be TRBD1 or TRBD2, each matching 5 bases. The V and J ends lost 5 bases and 0 bases respectively, with 10 bases between them. This CDR3 spans 14 amino acids. The germline V gene encodes CDR1 SQVTM and CDR2 ANQGSEA.

This chain uses TRBV6-6 with TRBJ1-4; no clear D. This CDR3 region has 15 residues. Trimming shortened V by 7 bases and J by 0 bases, and 12 bases separated the two germline ends. CDR1 and CDR2 from the germline V gene are MNHNY and SVGAGI (reference sequence). The CDR3 region is CASTPWAATNEKLFF. Here the CDR3 DNA reads TGTGCCAGCACCCCGTGGGCAGCAACTAATGAAAAACTGTTTTTT.

The chain combines TRBV20-1 with TRBJ2-1; TRBD2 matches at 8 bases. This CDR3 contains 11 residues. CDR1 and CDR2 (germline): DFQATT, SNEGSKA (reference sequence). V gave up 4 bases and J gave up 15 bases; unmatched junction bases: 8. CDR3 nucleotides: TGCAGTGCTAATAGAGCGGGAGTAGGGTTCTTC. This codes for CSANRAGVGFF.

This clonotype has just a few counts. The chain uses TRBV7-2 and TRBJ1-6; 9 bases align to TRBD1. CDR1 is SGHTA, CDR2 FQGNSA, per germline. The CDR3 length is 15 residues. Trimming at V came to 4 bases and at J to 7 bases, leaving 5 bases not matched to a gene. CDR3 nucleotide sequence: TGTGCCAGCAGCTCTTTTGGACAGGGGAATTCACCCCTCCACTTT. It translates to CASSSFGQGNSPLHF.

The chain recombines TRBV7-2 with TRBJ1-1; D is ambiguous. V was cut by 5 bases and J by 5 bases, with 12 bases left in between. Per germline, CDR1 SGHTA and CDR2 FQGNSA. This CDR3 spans 13 amino acids. CDR3 in DNA: TGTGCCAGCAGCCGATTTGGGTGGACTGAAGCTTTCTTT. Residues: CASSRFGWTEAFF.

This clonotype was picked up a small number of times. The chain has TRBV20-1 and TRBJ1-1; no firm D call. The CDR3 runs 12 residues. Trimming cost V 6 bases and J 1 base, with 9 bases left between them. CDR1 DFQATT and CDR2 SNEGSKA come from the germline V gene (reference sequence). The chain's CDR3 is CSARPTNTEAFF. The CDR3 coding sequence is TGCAGTGCCCGCCCTACGAACACTGAAGCTTTCTTT.

This clonotype was seen at least ten times. The V gene is TRBV14, the J gene TRBJ2-7; D ambiguous. Between the trimmed V and J ends, which lost 0 bases and 6 bases, there was a span of 9 bases. CDR1 and CDR2 from the germline V gene are SGHDN and FVKESK. This CDR3 has 13 residues. CDR3 sequence (DNA): TGTGCCAGCAGCCAAGATAGAAGGGCCGAGCAGTACTTC. It translates to CASSQDRRAEQYF.